This T cell receptor beta chain was captured by sequencing in a study of T cell repertoires in cytomegalovirus infection. Study-level information: Recently identified HLA-C-restricted CMV epitopes and well-studied HLA-B-restricted CMV epitopes were used by the study. Study-level points and caveats: Using cumulative public TCR beta family frequency, the authors identified those who carried CMV together with the relevant HLA.

In regard to this clonotype: Its specificity is not known.

Using its own MiXCR run on the reads, TCRdb lists one record per CDR3 protein. Of roughly 90,000 distinct CDR3 sequences in the sample, about 29% are singletons; the top ten hold 71%. The CDR3 has 15 amino acids. Germline CDR1 and CDR2: SGHKS and YYEKEE (reference sequence). The V end was cut by 3 bases, the J end by 4 bases, with 17 bases between. Sample: CD8+ T cells from cultured PBMCs, taken from culture after CMV antigen stimulation. V usage is TRBV5-5 and J usage is TRBJ2-7, with unresolved D. This clonotype originated in a human donor in good health (CMV status not recorded). Some clones in this sample may be carry-over from other donors' samples. The CDR3 nucleotides read TGTGCCAGCAGCTACCTACTGGACCACAAATACGAGCAGTACTTC. It translates to CASSYLLDHKYEQYF.